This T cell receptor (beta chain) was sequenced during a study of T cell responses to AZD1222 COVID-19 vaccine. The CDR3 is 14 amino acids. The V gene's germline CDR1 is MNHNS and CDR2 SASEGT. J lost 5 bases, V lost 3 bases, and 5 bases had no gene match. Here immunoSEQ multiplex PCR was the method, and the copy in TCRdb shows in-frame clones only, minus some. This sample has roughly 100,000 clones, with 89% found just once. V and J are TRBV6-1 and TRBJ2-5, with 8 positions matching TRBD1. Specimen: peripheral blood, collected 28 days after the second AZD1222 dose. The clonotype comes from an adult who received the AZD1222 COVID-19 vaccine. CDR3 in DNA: TGTGCCAGCAGTGAGGACAGGGTAATTGAGACCCAGTACTTC. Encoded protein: CASSEDRVIETQYF.